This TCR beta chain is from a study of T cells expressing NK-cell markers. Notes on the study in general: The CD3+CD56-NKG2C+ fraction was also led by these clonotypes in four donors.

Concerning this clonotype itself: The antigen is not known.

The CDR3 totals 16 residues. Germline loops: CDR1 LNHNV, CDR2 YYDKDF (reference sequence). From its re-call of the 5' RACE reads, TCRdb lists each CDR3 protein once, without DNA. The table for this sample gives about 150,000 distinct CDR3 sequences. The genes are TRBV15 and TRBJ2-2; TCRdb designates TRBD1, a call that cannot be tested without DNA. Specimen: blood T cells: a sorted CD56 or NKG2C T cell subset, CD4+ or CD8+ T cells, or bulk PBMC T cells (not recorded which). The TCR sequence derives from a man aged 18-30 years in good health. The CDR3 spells CATSRTGIGRTGELFF.